The clone carrying this TCR beta chain was recorded only once. The antigen is unknown. Blood draws occurred at baseline, cycle 4 day 1, and cycle 7 day 1. The data derive from a study of OX40 agonist ivuxolimab in advanced cancers. The V and J ends lost 6 bases and 0 bases respectively, with 9 bases between them. The germline V gene has CDR1 WNHNN and CDR2 SYGVQD (reference sequence). The CDR3 has 14 amino acids. Sequencing used immunoSEQ multiplex PCR; TCRdb keeps in-frame clones, though not all of them. Altogether about 94,000 clones are present, around 86% being singletons, with the ten largest covering 0.3% to 0.35%. Study outcomes and limitations: CD4+ and CD8+ blood T cells expanded clonally by week 6 at 0.1 to 3.0 mg/kg.

The sample was CD4+ or CD8+ T cells sorted from blood, taken in a trial of the OX40 agonist ivuxolimab. The TCR originated in an adult with an advanced solid tumor such as melanoma, head and neck, liver or kidney cancer. The gene calls are TRBV10-1 and TRBJ2-1; D might be TRBD2 (6 bases). The CDR3 protein is CASSGGYSYNEQFF. In nucleotides, the CDR3 is TGCGCCAGCAGCGGGGGTTACTCCTACAATGAGCAGTTCTTC.